Listed below are T cell receptor beta chains from one sample, sequenced in a study of blood T cell repertoires in COVID-19. TCRdb's copy holds only in-frame clones and misses some; the assay was immunoSEQ multiplex PCR. The sample holds 250,000 or so clones, approximately 85% seen once. The sequenced material came from PBMCs or T cells enriched from blood (not recorded which). The receptors come from a woman aged 50 to 60 who had recovered from COVID-19. The CDR3 runs from the conserved cysteine through the conserved F or W. Fields, in order: clone size, J gene, V gene, D gene, CDR3 protein, CDR3 DNA. The D gene is left open where the match is weak. Clone size is stated in some rows and not others, as once, few, many or a class when expanded.

>-|TRBJ2-1|TRBV27|TRBD2
CASRRGTTSYNEQFF
TGTGCCAGCAGGCGCGGGACTACCTCCTACAATGAGCAGTTCTTC
>few|TRBJ2-7|TRBV27|-
CASSLLNHLGQSYEQYF
TGTGCCAGCAGTTTATTGAACCACTTAGGACAGTCCTACGAGCAGTACTTC
>-|TRBJ2-7|TRBV7-9|-
CASSLFQGLEYF
TGTGCCAGCAGCTTATTTCAGGGTCTCGAGTACTTC
>-|TRBJ1-3|TRBV9|TRBD1
CASSAKGLYRDRVYGNTIYF
TGTGCCAGCAGCGCTAAGGGACTATACCGGGACAGGGTATATGGAAACACCATATATTTT
>-|TRBJ1-2|TRBV11-2|TRBD1
CASSLETGQGAYGYTF
TGTGCCAGCAGCTTAGAAACGGGACAGGGGGCGTATGGCTACACCTTC
>-|TRBJ2-3|TRBV4-1|-
CASSYYLTLSDTQYF
TGCGCCAGCAGCTACTACTTGACTCTATCAGATACGCAGTATTTT
>-|TRBJ2-7|TRBV18|-
CASSPVGDSYEQYF
TGTGCCAGCTCCCCGGTAGGAGACTCCTACGAGCAGTACTTC
>-|TRBJ2-1|TRBV9|TRBD2
CASSVASGGGYNEQFF
TGTGCCAGCAGCGTAGCGAGCGGGGGAGGCTACAATGAGCAGTTCTTC
>-|TRBJ1-1|TRBV5-4|-
CASSLWGGRTEAFF
TGTGCCAGCAGCTTGTGGGGGGGGAGGACTGAAGCTTTCTTT
>-|TRBJ2-5|TRBV4-1|-
CASSQQGKETQYF
TGCGCCAGCAGCCAACAGGGGAAAGAGACCCAGTACTTC
>few|TRBJ2-3|TRBV19|-
CASGRGNLADTQYF
TGTGCCTCGGGCCGAGGGAACTTGGCAGATACGCAGTATTTT
>-|TRBJ1-5|TRBV27|TRBD1
CASSLFFGGQGIQPQHF
TGTGCCAGCAGTTTGTTTTTCGGTGGACAGGGGATCCAGCCCCAGCATTTT
>-|TRBJ1-5|TRBV28|-
CASSFGSGWQPQHF
TGTGCCAGCAGTTTTGGGTCAGGGTGGCAGCCCCAGCATTTT
>-|TRBJ2-2|TRBV29-1|TRBD2
CSVATSGGDIGELFF
TGCAGCGTTGCGACTAGCGGGGGAGATATCGGGGAGCTGTTTTTT
>-|TRBJ2-5|TRBV7-2|-
CASSFSGPETQYF
TGTGCCAGCAGCTTTAGCGGTCCAGAGACCCAGTACTTC
>few|TRBJ1-4|TRBV5-4|-
CASSFGVSNEKLFF
TGTGCCAGCAGCTTCGGGGTCTCTAATGAAAAACTGTTTTTT
>once|TRBJ2-7|TRBV9|TRBD2
CASSVSGTSGSYEQYF
TGTGCCAGCAGCGTTTCGGGGACTAGCGGCTCCTACGAGCAGTACTTC
>-|TRBJ1-5|TRBV5-4|-
CASSRPGDNQPQHF
TGTGCCAGCAGCCGGCCGGGAGACAATCAGCCCCAGCATTTT
>many|TRBJ2-2|TRBV7-2|TRBD2
CASSQSGGHTGELFF
TGTGCCAGCAGCCAGAGCGGGGGCCACACCGGGGAGCTGTTTTTT
>once|TRBJ2-5|TRBV27|-
CASSQNQETQYF
TGTGCCAGCAGTCAAAACCAAGAGACCCAGTACTTC
>-|TRBJ2-7|TRBV27|-
CASSLYTGSRDEQYF
TGTGCCAGCAGTTTATATACCGGAAGCAGGGACGAGCAGTACTTC
>few|TRBJ1-1|TRBV6-2/TRBV6-3|-
CASSKNPGGTEAFF
TGTGCCAGCAGCAAGAACCCGGGAGGTACTGAAGCTTTCTTT
>-|TRBJ1-2|TRBV5-8|-
CASSLDQQGDYGYTF
TGTGCCAGCAGCTTGGACCAGCAGGGCGACTATGGCTACACCTTC
>-|TRBJ2-5|TRBV29-1|TRBD2
CSLTKLAGGGRGETQYF
TGCAGCCTTACCAAGCTAGCGGGAGGGGGTCGGGGAGAGACCCAGTACTTC
>-|TRBJ2-5|TRBV3-1/TRBV3-2|-
CASSQDVRGVETQYF
TGTGCCAGCAGCCAAGATGTCAGGGGAGTAGAGACCCAGTACTTC
>-|TRBJ1-1|TRBV6-4|-
CANTSRTTEAFF
TGTGCCAACACGTCCCGTACCACTGAAGCTTTCTTT
>-|TRBJ1-4|TRBV7-2|-
CASSLGVRESNEKLFF
TGTGCCAGCAGCTTAGGGGTCAGGGAATCTAATGAAAAACTGTTTTTT
>-|TRBJ1-6|TRBV2|-
CASVLERTDNSPLHF
TGTGCCAGCGTACTAGAGCGGACGGATAATTCACCCCTCCACTTT
>-|TRBJ1-2|TRBV18|-
CASSRAARGNNNYGYTF
TGTGCCAGCTCAAGGGCGGCTCGGGGAAATAATAACTATGGCTACACCTTC
>-|TRBJ1-1|TRBV15|-
CATSRRGGRTEAFF
TGTGCCACCAGCAGAAGGGGGGGGCGGACTGAAGCTTTCTTT
>once|TRBJ1-6|TRBV25-1|-
CASSPRVGPTNSPLHF
TGTGCCAGCAGCCCGCGGGTTGGACCGACAAATTCACCCCTCCACTTT
>-|TRBJ1-2|TRBV11-2|TRBD1
CASSKDREGGYTF
TGTGCCAGCAGCAAGGACAGGGAGGGTGGCTACACCTTC